This T cell receptor (beta chain) comes out of a study of blood T cell repertoires in COVID-19. Across the study: The study drew acute and convalescent COVID-19 samples from the United States, Italy and Spain. The analysed material was cDNA or gDNA that came from T cells, B-cell-depleted T cells, or PBMCs.

The CDR3 has 16 amino acids. Trimming removed 4 bases from V and 4 bases from J; junction bases left unmatched: 8. Looked up from germline, CDR1 is SGHVS and CDR2 is FQNEAQ. Participants were aged about 18 to 90 years, lived in about 26 US areas, and enrolled virtually. The authors' processing: Estimation of nucleated cell counts was performed using reference gene primer amplification. Assay: immunoSEQ multiplex PCR; the TCRdb copy retains only in-frame clones and omits some. V, J and clone size were drawn from that table, and D and trimming were deduced from the DNA. Among just over 300,000 clones listed, roughly 89% were seen once.

The source material was PBMCs or T cells enriched from blood (not recorded which). The source of this sequence is a woman aged 18-35 years with acute COVID-19. The V and J genes are TRBV7-8 and TRBJ2-1, with TRBD2 matching over 9 bases. CDR3 residues: CASSSRLAEIYNEQFF. The DNA for the CDR3 is TGTGCCAGCAGCTCCAGACTAGCGGAGATATACAATGAGCAGTTCTTC.